This T cell receptor beta chain was found in a study of blood T cell repertoires in COVID-19. Study at large: Samples came from the United States, Italy and Spain, spanning acute and convalescent COVID-19.

Trimming shortened V by 2 bases and J by 5 bases, and 12 bases separated the two germline ends. The CDR3 totals 15 residues. Germline V CDR1 and CDR2: MNHEY, SMNVEV (reference sequence). Per the study methods: Reference gene primer amplification gave nucleated cell count estimates. Repertoires were generated with immunoSEQ multiplex PCR, while TCRdb's copy carries only in-frame clones and drops some. V and J calls and clone size are given by that table; D and trimming were obtained from the DNA. Of some 400,000 clones listed, roughly 86% were seen once; the top ten hold less than 11%. The J gene is TRBJ2-2, the V gene TRBV27; weak D call: TRBD2 (6 bases). Sequencing was done on a sample of peripheral blood. This receptor was taken from a woman aged 25 to 45 with COVID-19, enrolled during active disease. The CDR3 DNA sequence: TGTGCCAGCAGTTTACTAGCGAAGGGGACCGGGGAGCTGTTTTTT. Its translation: CASSLLAKGTGELFF.